These T cell receptor beta chains were read from a single sample in a study of metastatic and nonmetastatic thyroid tumors. From the PCR reads, TCRdb re-called clones with MiXCR. The table shows about 12,000 clones, with 9% to 13% occurring only once. Sequencing input: blood. These TCRs come from a female donor with papillary thyroid cancer or a benign thyroid nodule (not recorded which). Some clones in this sample may be carry-over from other donors' samples. Each CDR3 is given with its conserved first and last residue. The D gene is left open where the match is weak. Some rows mark clone size as missing; the rest say once, few, many or name a class of expanded clone.

abundance,len,d_gene,v_gene,j_gene,CDR3nt,CDR3aa
many,14,NA,TRBV4-3,TRBJ2-1,TGCGCCAGCAGCCAAGACGCCGCAGGCAATGAGCAGTTCTTC,CASSQDAAGNEQFF
many,14,NA,TRBV7-3,TRBJ2-5,TGTGCCAGCAGCTTATACCCGAACCTAGGGACCCAGTACTTC,CASSLYPNLGTQYF
many,16,TRBD2,TRBV18,TRBJ2-2,TGTGCCAGCTCAGAGTTAGCGGGAGCTTTAACCGGGGAGCTGTTTTTT,CASSELAGALTGELFF
many,13,NA,TRBV5-1,TRBJ1-1,TGCGCCAGCAGTTACGACAGTAACACTGAAGCTTTCTTT,CASSYDSNTEAFF
NA,18,NA,TRBV2,TRBJ1-2,TGTGCCAGCAGCTATACGACAGCCAGGACTAATTCTAACTATGGCTACACCTTC,CASSYTTARTNSNYGYTF
few,14,TRBD2,TRBV6-2/TRBV6-3,TRBJ2-3,TGTGCCAGCAGTTCCGGGACTAGCACATATACGCAGTATTTT,CASSSGTSTYTQYF
NA,13,TRBD1,TRBV6-1,TRBJ1-1,TGTGCCAGCAAAGGACAGGGCTCTAATGAAGCTTTCTTT,CASKGQGSNEAFF
many,16,TRBD2,TRBV20-1,TRBJ2-1,TGCAGTGCTAGTAGGCAACTAGCGGGAGCCTACAATGAGCAGTTCTTC,CSASRQLAGAYNEQFF
many,17,TRBD2,TRBV30,TRBJ2-7,TGTGCCTGGAGTGTACTCCGCGGGCGGGGGGCCCACTACGAGCAGTACTTC,CAWSVLRGRGAHYEQYF
many,17,NA,TRBV4-3,TRBJ2-3,TGCGCCAGCAGCCAAGATGGGGCGAGGGGTTTGGGAGATACGCAGTATTTT,CASSQDGARGLGDTQYF
many,20,TRBD2,TRBV3-1,TRBJ2-6,TGTGCCAGCAGCCCAGGTGTAGGACTAGCGGGCAACTCTGGGGCCAACGTCCTGACTTTC,CASSPGVGLAGNSGANVLTF
NA,15,TRBD1,TRBV2,TRBJ2-3,TGTGCCAGCAGTGAAAACAGGGGCGGGACAGATACGCAGTATTTT,CASSENRGGTDTQYF
many,16,TRBD2,TRBV12-3/TRBV12-4,TRBJ2-2,TGTGCCAGCAACCTTGCCGGGACTAGGGAGACCGGGGAGCTGTTTTTT,CASNLAGTRETGELFF
many,17,TRBD2,TRBV7-8,TRBJ2-5,TGTGCCAGCAGCTTAGAAGGCCTAGCGGGGACTCAAGAGACCCAGTACTTC,CASSLEGLAGTQETQYF
NA,15,NA,TRBV28,TRBJ1-6,TGTGCCACCCTTGCTCAGGGCTCCTATAATTCACCCCTCCACTTT,CATLAQGSYNSPLHF
many,15,NA,TRBV9,TRBJ2-1,TGTGCCAGCAGCGTAAGGTCCGCCCCCAGGGATGAGCAGTTCTTC,CASSVRSAPRDEQFF
many,15,NA,TRBV6-1,TRBJ2-3,TGTGCCGTCCGTGATTGGGGTGCTAGCACAGATACGCAGTATTTT,CAVRDWGASTDTQYF
few,17,TRBD2,TRBV6-4,TRBJ2-3,TGTGCCAGCAGTGATCGTAGCGGGGGGGGGGGCACAGATACGCAGTATTTT,CASSDRSGGGGTDTQYF
many,17,TRBD1,TRBV4-2,TRBJ1-2,TGTGCCAGCAGCCCGGGACAGGGAATCTGGACCGGCGATGGCTACACCTTC,CASSPGQGIWTGDGYTF
NA,14,TRBD1,TRBV19,TRBJ1-2,TGTGCCAGTCTGTACAGGGGATTGGGCTATGGCTACACCTTC,CASLYRGLGYGYTF
NA,15,TRBD2,TRBV11-2,TRBJ2-5,TGTGCCAGCAGGATAGGACTAGCGGGACAAGAGACCCAGTACTTC,CASRIGLAGQETQYF
medium-sized,11,NA,TRBV28,TRBJ2-7,TGTGCCACCCAATCCCCCTACGAGCAGTACTTC,CATQSPYEQYF
many,14,NA,TRBV14,TRBJ1-3,TGTGCCAGCAGCCAGCTGACAGATGGAAACACCATATATTTT,CASSQLTDGNTIYF
few,18,TRBD2,TRBV5-6,TRBJ2-3,TGTGCCAGCAGCTTACCTTTCACTAGCGGGAGAGGGGGAGATACGCAGTATTTT,CASSLPFTSGRGGDTQYF
medium-sized,13,NA,TRBV6-1,TRBJ2-2,TGTGCCAGCAGGAAAGGAAACACCGGGGAGCTGTTTTTT,CASRKGNTGELFF
many,14,NA,TRBV16,TRBJ1-1,TGTGCCAGCAGCCATCGGCAGAGGAACACTGAAGCTTTCTTT,CASSHRQRNTEAFF
many,13,TRBD2,TRBV10-3,TRBJ2-5,TGTGCCACCCTTAGCGGGGGACAAGAGACCCAGTACTTC,CATLSGGQETQYF
many,11,NA,TRBV29-1,TRBJ2-7,TGCAGCGTTGATAAAGGGGACGAGCAGTACTTC,CSVDKGDEQYF
many,15,TRBD1,TRBV7-9,TRBJ1-1,TGTGCCAGCAGCTTTCCGGGACAGCTGAACACTGAAGCTTTCTTT,CASSFPGQLNTEAFF